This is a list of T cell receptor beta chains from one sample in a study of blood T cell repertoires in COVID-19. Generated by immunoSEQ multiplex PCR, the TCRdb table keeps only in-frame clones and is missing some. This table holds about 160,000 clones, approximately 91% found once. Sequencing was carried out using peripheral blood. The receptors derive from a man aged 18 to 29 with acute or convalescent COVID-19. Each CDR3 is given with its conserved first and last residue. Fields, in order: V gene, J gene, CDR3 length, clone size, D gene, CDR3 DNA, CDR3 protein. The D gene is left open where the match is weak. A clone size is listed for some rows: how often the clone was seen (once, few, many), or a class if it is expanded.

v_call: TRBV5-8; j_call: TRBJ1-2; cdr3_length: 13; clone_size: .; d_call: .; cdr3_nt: TGTGCCAGCTGGCGGACAGCCACCTATGGCTACACCTTC; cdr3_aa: CASWRTATYGYTF
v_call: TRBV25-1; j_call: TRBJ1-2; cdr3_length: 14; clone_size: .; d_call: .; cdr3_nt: TGTGCCAGCAGTGAATTCGGTTTCGAGGGTGGCTACACCTTC; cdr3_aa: CASSEFGFEGGYTF
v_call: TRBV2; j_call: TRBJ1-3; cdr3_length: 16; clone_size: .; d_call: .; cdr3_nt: TGTGCCAGCAGTGAACGACAGGTCGGCTCTGGAAACACCATATATTTT; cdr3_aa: CASSERQVGSGNTIYF
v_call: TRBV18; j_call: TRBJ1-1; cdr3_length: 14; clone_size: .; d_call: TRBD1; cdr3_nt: TGTGCCAGCTCACCAAGGGGGCAGGACACTGAAGCTTTCTTT; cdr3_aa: CASSPRGQDTEAFF
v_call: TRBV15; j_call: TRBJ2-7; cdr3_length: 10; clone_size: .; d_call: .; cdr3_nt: TGTGCCACCAGCATTAACGAGCAGTACTTC; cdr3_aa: CATSINEQYF
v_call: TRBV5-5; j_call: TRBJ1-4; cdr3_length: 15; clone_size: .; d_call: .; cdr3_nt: TGTGCCAGCAGTGCGAATCCGGTCCTTCGGGAAAAACTGTTTTTT; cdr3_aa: CASSANPVLREKLFF
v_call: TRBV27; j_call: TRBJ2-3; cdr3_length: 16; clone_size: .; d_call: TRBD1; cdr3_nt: TGTGCCAGCAGTTCACCGACAGGGGGAAGGACAGATACGCAGTATTTT; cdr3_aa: CASSSPTGGRTDTQYF
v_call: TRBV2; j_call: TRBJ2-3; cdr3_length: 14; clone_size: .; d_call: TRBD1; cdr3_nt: TGTGCCAGCAGCCGGGACAGGGTAACAGATACGCAGTATTTT; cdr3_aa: CASSRDRVTDTQYF
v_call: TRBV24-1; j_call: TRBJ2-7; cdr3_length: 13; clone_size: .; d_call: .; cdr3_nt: TGTGCCACCAGCAAACAGGGTTTCTACGAGCAGTACTTC; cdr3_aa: CATSKQGFYEQYF
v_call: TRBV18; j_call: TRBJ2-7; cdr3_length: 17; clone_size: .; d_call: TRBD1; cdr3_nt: TGTGCCAGCTCACCAAGGACAGGGGCCCGGACCTCCTACGAGCAGTACTTC; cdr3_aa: CASSPRTGARTSYEQYF
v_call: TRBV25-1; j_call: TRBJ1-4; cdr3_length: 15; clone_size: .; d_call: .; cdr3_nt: TGTGCCAGCAGTACTACAGGGAAGGTGGGGGAAAAACTGTTTTTT; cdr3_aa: CASSTTGKVGEKLFF
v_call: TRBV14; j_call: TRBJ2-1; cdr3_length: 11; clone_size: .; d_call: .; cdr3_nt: TGTGCCAGCAGGTCAATCAATGAGCAGTTCTTC; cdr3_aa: CASRSINEQFF
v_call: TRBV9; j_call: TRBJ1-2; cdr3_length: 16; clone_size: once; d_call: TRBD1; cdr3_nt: TGTGCCAGCAGCCCCCCCCGGGTGGGGACAGGCTATGGCTACACCTTC; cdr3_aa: CASSPPRVGTGYGYTF
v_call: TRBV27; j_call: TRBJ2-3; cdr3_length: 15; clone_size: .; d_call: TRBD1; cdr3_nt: TGTGCCAGCAGTCCGGGACAGGGCTGGGCAGATACGCAGTATTTT; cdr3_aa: CASSPGQGWADTQYF
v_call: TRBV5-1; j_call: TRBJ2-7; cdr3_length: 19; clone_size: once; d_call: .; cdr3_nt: TGCGCCAGCAGCTTGTCGGGACAACCCCGTTTGTCTCCTACGGCGGAGCAGTACTTC; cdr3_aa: CASSLSGQPRLSPTAEQYF
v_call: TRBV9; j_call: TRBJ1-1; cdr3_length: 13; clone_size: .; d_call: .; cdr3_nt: TGTGCCAGCAGCGTATCAGTGAACACTGAAGCTTTCTTT; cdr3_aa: CASSVSVNTEAFF
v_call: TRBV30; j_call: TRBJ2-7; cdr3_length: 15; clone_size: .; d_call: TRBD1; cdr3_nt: TGTGCCTGGAGTAAACAGGGGGCGTTTTTCTACGAGCAGTACTTC; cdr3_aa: CAWSKQGAFFYEQYF
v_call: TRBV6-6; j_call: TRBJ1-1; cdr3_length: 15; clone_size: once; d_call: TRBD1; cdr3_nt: TGTGCCAGCACCATCGTAGGGACAGGTTACACTGAAGCTTTCTTT; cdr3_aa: CASTIVGTGYTEAFF